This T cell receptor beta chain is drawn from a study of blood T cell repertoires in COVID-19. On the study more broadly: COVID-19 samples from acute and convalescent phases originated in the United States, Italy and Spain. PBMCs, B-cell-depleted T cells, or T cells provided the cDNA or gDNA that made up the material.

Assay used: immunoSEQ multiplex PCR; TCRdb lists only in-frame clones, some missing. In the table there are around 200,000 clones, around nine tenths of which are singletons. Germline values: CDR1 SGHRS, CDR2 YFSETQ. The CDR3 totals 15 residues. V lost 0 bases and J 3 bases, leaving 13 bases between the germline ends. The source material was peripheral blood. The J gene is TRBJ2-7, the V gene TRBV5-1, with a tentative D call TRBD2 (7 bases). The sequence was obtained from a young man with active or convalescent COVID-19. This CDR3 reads CASSLGAGQSYEQYF. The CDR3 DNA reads TGCGCCAGCAGCTTGGGAGCGGGACAAAGCTACGAGCAGTACTTC.